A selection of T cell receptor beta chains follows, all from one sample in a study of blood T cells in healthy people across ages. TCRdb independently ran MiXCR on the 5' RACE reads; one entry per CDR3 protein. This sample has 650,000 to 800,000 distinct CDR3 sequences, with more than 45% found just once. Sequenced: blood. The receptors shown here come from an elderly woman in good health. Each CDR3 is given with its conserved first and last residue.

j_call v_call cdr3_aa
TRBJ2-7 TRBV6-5 CASSSASPSYEQYF
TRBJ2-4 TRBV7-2 CASSLSGGKNIQYF
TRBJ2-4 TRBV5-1 CASSSTGTGANLAKNIQYF
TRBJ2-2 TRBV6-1 CASRADSTGELFF
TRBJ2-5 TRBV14 CASSQDLGEGLKSAAYQETQYF
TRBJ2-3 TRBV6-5 CASSDGPEGTQYF
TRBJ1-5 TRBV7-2 CASSSNQEPGEHF
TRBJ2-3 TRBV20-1 CSAPQADTQYF
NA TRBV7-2 CASSLAGTSGRRYNEQYF
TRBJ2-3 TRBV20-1 CSAPTGDTQYF
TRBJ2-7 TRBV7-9 CASGAGGSYEQYF
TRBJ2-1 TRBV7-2 CASSLVGGLYNEQFF
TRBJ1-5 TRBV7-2 CASSQGGGGVWHF